This T cell receptor beta chain was captured by sequencing in a study of memory CD4+ T cells and cytomegalovirus serostatus. On this clone itself: Its antigen is unidentified.

CDR3 length: 14 amino acids. V was trimmed by 6 bases and J by 6 bases, leaving 16 bases between them. The germline V gene has CDR1 LNHDA and CDR2 SQIVND (reference sequence). Authors' analysis steps: Out-of-frame sequences were removed, leaving 2,204,828 distinct TCRbeta sequences. TCRdb's copy holds only in-frame clones and misses some; the assay was immunoSEQ multiplex PCR. That table gives V, J and clone size, and the DNA gave D and trimming. Of tens of thousands of clones listed, about 80% are singletons. Broader study findings: Each of 67 CMV-associated TCRbeta sequences occurred in one to five individuals. Median bootstrapped AUC for CMV status was just under 0.97 originally, less than 0.92 US-trained.

The sort gate was single viable CD3+CD4+CD8-CD45RO+ cells for memory CD4+ T cells. Positive selection with CD4 microbeads enriched total CD4+ T cells. The chain couples TRBV19 to TRBJ2-3, with D perhaps matching TRBD1 (6 bases). The sample taken for sequencing was memory CD4+ T cells from blood. The receptor was derived from an adult in good health and CMV-seronegative. This CDR3 reads CASRETGGFDTQYF. In DNA form, the CDR3 reads TGTGCCAGTAGGGAGACAGGCGGTTTCGATACGCAGTATTTT.